This T cell receptor beta chain was obtained from a study of a mutant IDH1 vaccine in newly diagnosed glioma. The overall study: There were about 60% males and around 40% females among treated patients, whose mean age was 40.4 years. Standard pretreatment was either radiotherapy, temozolomide, or, for most, radiochemotherapy with temozolomide. The V12 visit happened in week 35, and the V13 visit happened in week 47.

On this clone: Its matching antigen is unknown.

This table comes from immunoSEQ multiplex PCR, and its TCRdb copy is limited to in-frame clones, with some not included. This table has 25,000 or so clones, 84% appearing once. Germline V gives CDR1 SNHLY, CDR2 FYNNEI. The CDR3 sequence is 15 residues long. The V gene lost 6 bases and the J gene lost 0 bases, with 15 bases spanning the gap. The time point was: week 47, end of study. Alongside topical imiquimod, each dose of vaccine comprised 300 ug of mutant IDH1 20-mer peptide. Across weeks 1, 3, 5, 7, 11, 15, 19 and 23, patients received a vaccination each time, eight in all. The TCR originated in a man between 40 and 49 years old with glioma. The material sequenced was PBMCs, taken from a glioma patient whose treatment included an IDH1 peptide vaccine. This chain connects TRBV2 to TRBJ2-7; no reliable D call. CDR3 loop: CASSASGAYSYEQYF. The CDR3 DNA reads as TGTGCCAGCAGCGCCTCAGGAGCCTACTCCTACGAGCAGTACTTC.